The rows below give T cell receptor beta chains drawn from one sample of a study of CD4 T cells in relation to SARS-CoV-2 and coronaviruses. The table came from immunoSEQ multiplex PCR; TCRdb's copy has only in-frame clones and leaves some out. Among about 36,000 clones listed, just under 85% were seen once. These receptors are not linked to any known antigen. Sequencing was performed on naive CD4+ T cells from PBMCs, cultured in vitro. The receptor source for this set is an adult with COVID-19. Each CDR3 is given without its conserved first and last residue. Each record gives: J gene, V gene, CDR3 protein.

j_gene: TRBJ1-1
v_gene: TRBV7-2
CDR3aa: ASSLGQGNTEAF

j_gene: TRBJ2-5
v_gene: TRBV11-2
CDR3aa: ASSFGRTRETQY

j_gene: TRBJ1-6
v_gene: TRBV5-6
CDR3aa: ASSLAGFPGSPLH

j_gene: TRBJ2-1
v_gene: TRBV30
CDR3aa: AWTPTGLNNEQF

j_gene: TRBJ2-7
v_gene: TRBV28
CDR3aa: ASTLGPVGGYEQY

j_gene: TRBJ2-5
v_gene: TRBV19
CDR3aa: ASSIGGRIQETQY

j_gene: TRBJ2-3
v_gene: TRBV4-1
CDR3aa: ASSHQRQGARTDTQY

j_gene: TRBJ1-6
v_gene: TRBV9
CDR3aa: ASNLGRSPLH

j_gene: TRBJ1-6
v_gene: TRBV6-5
CDR3aa: ASSYNVGNSALH

j_gene: TRBJ2-7
v_gene: TRBV4-2
CDR3aa: ASSRPGRVNSYEQY

j_gene: TRBJ2-1
v_gene: TRBV10-3
CDR3aa: AISESVSYEQF

j_gene: TRBJ1-6
v_gene: TRBV4-1
CDR3aa: ASSQVHGVGTSPLH

j_gene: TRBJ2-5
v_gene: TRBV7-6
CDR3aa: ASSPGLAGGGQETQY

j_gene: TRBJ2-7
v_gene: TRBV2
CDR3aa: ASRLAGGPNEQY

j_gene: TRBJ2-3
v_gene: TRBV4-3
CDR3aa: ASSQDRGITDTQY

j_gene: TRBJ2-5
v_gene: TRBV18
CDR3aa: ASSLLGQPQETQY

j_gene: TRBJ2-1
v_gene: TRBV30
CDR3aa: AWSRGRSYNEQF

j_gene: TRBJ2-7
v_gene: TRBV4-1
CDR3aa: ASSQEGSRDDEQY

j_gene: TRBJ1-2
v_gene: TRBV19
CDR3aa: ASSITGTNYGYT

j_gene: TRBJ2-6
v_gene: TRBV18
CDR3aa: ASSLLESGANVLT

j_gene: TRBJ2-3
v_gene: TRBV7-9
CDR3aa: ASSWRLADGLISTDTQY